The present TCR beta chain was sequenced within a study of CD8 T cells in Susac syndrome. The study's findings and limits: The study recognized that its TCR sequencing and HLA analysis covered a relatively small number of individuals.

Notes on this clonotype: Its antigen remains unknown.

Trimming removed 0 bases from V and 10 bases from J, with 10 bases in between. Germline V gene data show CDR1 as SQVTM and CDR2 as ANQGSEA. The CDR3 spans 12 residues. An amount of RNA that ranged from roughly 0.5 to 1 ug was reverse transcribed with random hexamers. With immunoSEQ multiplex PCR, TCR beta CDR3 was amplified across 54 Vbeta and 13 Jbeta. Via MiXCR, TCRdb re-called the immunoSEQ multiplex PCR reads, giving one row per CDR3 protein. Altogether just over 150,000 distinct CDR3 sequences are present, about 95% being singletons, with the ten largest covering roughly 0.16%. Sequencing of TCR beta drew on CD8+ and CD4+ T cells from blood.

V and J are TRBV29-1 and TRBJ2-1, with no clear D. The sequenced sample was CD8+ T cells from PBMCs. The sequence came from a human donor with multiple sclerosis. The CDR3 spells CSVEDGRPEQFF. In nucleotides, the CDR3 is TGCAGCGTTGAAGATGGGCGGCCAGAGCAGTTCTTC.